This entry features one T cell receptor (beta chain) sequence. The source of the sample is a study of T cell clonotyping in hematopoietic cell transplantation. Libraries were prepared by immunoSEQ multiplex PCR; TCRdb keeps only in-frame clonotypes and omits some of them. The sample holds 2,500 to 3,500 clones, 83% seen once. Germline trimming cut 7 bases from V and 3 bases from J; bases unmatched to any gene: 9. Germline assignment: CDR1 LNHDA and CDR2 SQIVND (reference sequence). CDR3 length equals 15 residues. This TCR was sampled from a female patient aged 40-50 years who had an allogeneic stem cell transplant from a related donor, so T cells may come from the graft donor. Some clones in this sample may be carry-over from other donors' samples. The material sequenced was PBMCs, taken 180 days after allogeneic stem cell transplant. This chain connects TRBV19 to TRBJ2-7, with 10 positions matching TRBD2. As DNA, the CDR3 is TGTGCCAGTACCCCCGAGGCTAGCGGGAGCTACGAGCAGTACTTC. Its protein is CASTPEASGSYEQYF.